This T cell receptor (beta chain) emerged from a study of blood T cell repertoires in COVID-19. The germline V gene encodes CDR1 MNHEY and CDR2 SMNVEV (reference sequence). V lost 2 bases to trimming and J lost 0 bases, with 17 bases between them. The CDR3 length is 19 residues. Clones were read by immunoSEQ multiplex PCR, and TCRdb kept only the in-frame ones, dropping some. This table has fewer than 130,000 clones, approximately 90% appearing once. The V and J genes are TRBV27 and TRBJ2-6; possible D gene TRBD1, 6 bases. Sequencing input: peripheral blood. This receptor was obtained from a human donor in a cohort sampled during active COVID-19. The CDR3 reads CASSLRGSTGNSGANVLTF. The CDR3 nucleotides read TGTGCCAGCAGTTTACGAGGGAGTACAGGGAACTCTGGGGCCAACGTCCTGACTTTC.